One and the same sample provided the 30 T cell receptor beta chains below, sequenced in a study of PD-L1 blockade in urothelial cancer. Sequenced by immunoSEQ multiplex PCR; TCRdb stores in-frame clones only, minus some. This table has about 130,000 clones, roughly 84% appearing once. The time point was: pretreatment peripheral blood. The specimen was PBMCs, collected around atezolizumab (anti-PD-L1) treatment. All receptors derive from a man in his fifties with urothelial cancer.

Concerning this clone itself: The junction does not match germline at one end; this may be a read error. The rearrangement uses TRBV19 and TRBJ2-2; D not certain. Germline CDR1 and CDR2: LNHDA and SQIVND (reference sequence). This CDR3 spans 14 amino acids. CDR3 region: CASTITMGLGELFF. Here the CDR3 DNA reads TGTGCCAGTACTATAACGATGGGCCTCGGGGAGCTGTTTTTT.

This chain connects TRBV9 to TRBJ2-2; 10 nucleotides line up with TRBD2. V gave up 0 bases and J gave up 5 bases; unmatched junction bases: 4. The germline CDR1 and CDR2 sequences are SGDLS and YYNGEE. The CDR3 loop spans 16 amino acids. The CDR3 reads CASSVDPAGGTGELFF. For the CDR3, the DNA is TGTGCCAGCAGCGTAGACCCAGCGGGAGGGACCGGGGAGCTGTTTTTT.

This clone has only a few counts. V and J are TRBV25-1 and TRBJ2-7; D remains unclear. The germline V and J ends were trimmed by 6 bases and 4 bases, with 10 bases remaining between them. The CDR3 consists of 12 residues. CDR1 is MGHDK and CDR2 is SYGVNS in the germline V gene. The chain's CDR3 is CASSPSVYEQYF. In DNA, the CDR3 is TGTGCCAGCAGCCCAAGCGTTTACGAGCAGTACTTC.

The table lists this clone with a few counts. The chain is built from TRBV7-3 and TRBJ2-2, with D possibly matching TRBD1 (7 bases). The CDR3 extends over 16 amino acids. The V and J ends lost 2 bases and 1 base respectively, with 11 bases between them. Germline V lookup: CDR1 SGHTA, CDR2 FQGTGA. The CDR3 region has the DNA TGTGCCAGCAGCTTACGGGGGACAGTGAACACCGGGGAGCTGTTTTTT. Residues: CASSLRGTVNTGELFF.

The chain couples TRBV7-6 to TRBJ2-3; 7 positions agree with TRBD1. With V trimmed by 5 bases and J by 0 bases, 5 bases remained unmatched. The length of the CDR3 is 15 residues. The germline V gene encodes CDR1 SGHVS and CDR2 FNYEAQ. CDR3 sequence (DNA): TGTGCCAGCAGCCCCGAGGGGGCGAGCACAGATACGCAGTATTTT. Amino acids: CASSPEGASTDTQYF.

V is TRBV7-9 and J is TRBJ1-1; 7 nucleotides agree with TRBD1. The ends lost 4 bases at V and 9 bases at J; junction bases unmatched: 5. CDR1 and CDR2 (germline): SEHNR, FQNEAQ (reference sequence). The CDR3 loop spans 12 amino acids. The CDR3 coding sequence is TGTGCCAGCAGCTACGGACAGGACAAAGCTTTCTTT. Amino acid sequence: CASSYGQDKAFF.

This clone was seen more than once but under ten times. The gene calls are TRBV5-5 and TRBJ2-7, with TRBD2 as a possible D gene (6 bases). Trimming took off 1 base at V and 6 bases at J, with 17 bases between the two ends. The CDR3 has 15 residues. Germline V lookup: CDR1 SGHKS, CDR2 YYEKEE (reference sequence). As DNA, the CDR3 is TGTGCCAGCAGCTTGTACACGGGAGTAGGGCTCGAGCAGTACTTC. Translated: CASSLYTGVGLEQYF.

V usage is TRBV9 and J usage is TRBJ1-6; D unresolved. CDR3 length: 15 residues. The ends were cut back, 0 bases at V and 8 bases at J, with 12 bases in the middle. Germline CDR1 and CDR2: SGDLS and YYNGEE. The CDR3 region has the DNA TGTGCCAGCAGCGTAGTTGGACTCAAGGATTCACCCCTCCACTTT. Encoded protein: CASSVVGLKDSPLHF.

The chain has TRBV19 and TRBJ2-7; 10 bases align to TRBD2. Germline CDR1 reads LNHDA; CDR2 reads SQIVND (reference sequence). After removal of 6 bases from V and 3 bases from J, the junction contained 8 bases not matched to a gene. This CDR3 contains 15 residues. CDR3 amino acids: CASRAGTSVFYEQYF. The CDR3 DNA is TGTGCCAGTAGGGCCGGGACTAGCGTCTTCTACGAGCAGTACTTC.

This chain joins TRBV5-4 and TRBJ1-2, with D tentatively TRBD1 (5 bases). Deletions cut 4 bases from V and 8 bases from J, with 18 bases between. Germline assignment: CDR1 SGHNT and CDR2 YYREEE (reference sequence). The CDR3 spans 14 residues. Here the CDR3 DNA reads TGTGCCAGCAGCCTCGAGCGTGGGTGGGGCGGCTACACCTTC. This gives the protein CASSLERGWGGYTF.

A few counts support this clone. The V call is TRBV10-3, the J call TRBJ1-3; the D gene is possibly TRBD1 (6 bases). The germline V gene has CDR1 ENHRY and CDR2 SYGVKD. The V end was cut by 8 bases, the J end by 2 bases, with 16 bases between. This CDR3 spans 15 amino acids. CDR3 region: CAISHPDRTGNTIYF. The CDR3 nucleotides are TGTGCCATCTCCCACCCCGACAGGACTGGAAACACCATATATTTT.

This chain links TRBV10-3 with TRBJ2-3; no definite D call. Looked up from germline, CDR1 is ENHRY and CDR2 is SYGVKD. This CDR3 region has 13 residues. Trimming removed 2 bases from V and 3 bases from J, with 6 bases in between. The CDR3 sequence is CAISERRTDTQYF. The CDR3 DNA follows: TGTGCCATCAGTGAGAGGCGGACAGATACGCAGTATTTT.

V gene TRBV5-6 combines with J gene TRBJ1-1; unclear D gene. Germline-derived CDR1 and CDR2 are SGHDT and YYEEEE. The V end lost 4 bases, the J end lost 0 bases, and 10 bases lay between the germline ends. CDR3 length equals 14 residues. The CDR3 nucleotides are TGTGCCAGCAGCATCGGACTGATGAACACTGAAGCTTTCTTT. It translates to CASSIGLMNTEAFF.

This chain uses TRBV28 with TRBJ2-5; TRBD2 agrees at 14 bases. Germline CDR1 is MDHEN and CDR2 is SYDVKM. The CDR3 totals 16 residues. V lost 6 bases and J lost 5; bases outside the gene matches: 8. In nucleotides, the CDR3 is TGTGCCAGCAGCCGGGGACTAGCGGGAGTGGGGGAGACCCAGTACTTC. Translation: CASSRGLAGVGETQYF.

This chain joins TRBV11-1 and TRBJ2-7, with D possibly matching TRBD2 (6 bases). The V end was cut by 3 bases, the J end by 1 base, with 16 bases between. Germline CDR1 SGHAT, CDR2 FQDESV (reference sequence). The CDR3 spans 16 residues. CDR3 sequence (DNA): TGTGCCAGCAGCTTCCCTTCGACTAGTGGGTCCTACGAGCAGTACTTC. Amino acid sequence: CASSFPSTSGSYEQYF.

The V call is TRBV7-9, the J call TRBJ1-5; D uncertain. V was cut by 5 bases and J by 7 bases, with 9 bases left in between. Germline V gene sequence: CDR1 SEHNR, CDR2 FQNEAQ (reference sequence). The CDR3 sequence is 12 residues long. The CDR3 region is CASSPGEQPQHF. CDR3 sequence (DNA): TGTGCCAGCAGCCCCGGGGAGCAGCCCCAGCATTTT.

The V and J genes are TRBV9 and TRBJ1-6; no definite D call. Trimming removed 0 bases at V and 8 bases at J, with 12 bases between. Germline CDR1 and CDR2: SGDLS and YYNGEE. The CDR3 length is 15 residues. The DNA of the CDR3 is TGTGCCAGCAGCGTAGGGTTAGGTGAGGATTCACCCCTCCACTTT. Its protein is CASSVGLGEDSPLHF.

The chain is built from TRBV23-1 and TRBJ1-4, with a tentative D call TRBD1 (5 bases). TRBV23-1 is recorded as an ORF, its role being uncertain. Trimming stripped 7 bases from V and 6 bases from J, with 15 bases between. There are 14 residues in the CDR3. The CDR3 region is CASNTRQGDEKLFF. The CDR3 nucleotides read TGCGCCAGCAACACCCGGCAGGGCGATGAAAAACTGTTTTTT.

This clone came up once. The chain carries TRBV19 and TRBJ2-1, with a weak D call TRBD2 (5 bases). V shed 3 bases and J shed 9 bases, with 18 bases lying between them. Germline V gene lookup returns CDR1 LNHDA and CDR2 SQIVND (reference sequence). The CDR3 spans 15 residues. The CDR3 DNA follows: TGTGCCAGTAGTATTGGACTCGGTGGGGTCGGTGAGCAGTTCTTC. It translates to CASSIGLGGVGEQFF.

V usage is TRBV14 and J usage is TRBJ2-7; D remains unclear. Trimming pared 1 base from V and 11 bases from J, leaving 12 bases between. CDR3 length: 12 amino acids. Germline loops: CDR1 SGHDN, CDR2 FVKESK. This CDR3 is CASSQGTSSKYF. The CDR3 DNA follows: TGTGCCAGCAGCCAAGGAACGAGTTCTAAGTACTTC.

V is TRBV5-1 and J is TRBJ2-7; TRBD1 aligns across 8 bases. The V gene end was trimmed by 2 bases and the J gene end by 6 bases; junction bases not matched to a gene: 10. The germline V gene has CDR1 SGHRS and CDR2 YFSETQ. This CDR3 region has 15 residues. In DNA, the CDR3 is TGCGCCAGCAGCTTACGTACCGACAGGGGAGCCGAGCAGTACTTC. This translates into CASSLRTDRGAEQYF.

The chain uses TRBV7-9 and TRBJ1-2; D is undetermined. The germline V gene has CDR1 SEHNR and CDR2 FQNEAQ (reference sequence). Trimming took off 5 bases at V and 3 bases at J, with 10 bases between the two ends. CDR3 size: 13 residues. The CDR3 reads CASSSDQYYGYTF. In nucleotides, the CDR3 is TGTGCCAGCAGCAGCGATCAATACTATGGCTACACCTTC.

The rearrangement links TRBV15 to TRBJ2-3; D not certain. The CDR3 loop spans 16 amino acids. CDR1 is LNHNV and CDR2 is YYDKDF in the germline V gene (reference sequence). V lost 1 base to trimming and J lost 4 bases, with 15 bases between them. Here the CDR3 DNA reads TGTGCCACCAGCAGAGGGGCAGATCAACCACCAGATACGCAGTATTTT. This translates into CATSRGADQPPDTQYF.

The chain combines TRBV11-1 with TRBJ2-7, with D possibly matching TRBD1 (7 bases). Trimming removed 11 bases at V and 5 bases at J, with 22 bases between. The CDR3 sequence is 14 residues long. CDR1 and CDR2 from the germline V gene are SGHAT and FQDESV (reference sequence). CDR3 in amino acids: CAPRLGQDIHEQYF. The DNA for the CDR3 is TGTGCCCCAAGACTAGGACAGGATATCCACGAGCAGTACTTC.

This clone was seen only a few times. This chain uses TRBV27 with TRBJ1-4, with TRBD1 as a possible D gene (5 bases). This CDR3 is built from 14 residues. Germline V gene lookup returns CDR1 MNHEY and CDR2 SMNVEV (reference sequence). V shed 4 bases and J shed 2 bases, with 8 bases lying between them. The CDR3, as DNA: TGTGCCAGCAGTTCGGGGGGGACTAATGAAAAACTGTTTTTT. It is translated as CASSSGGTNEKLFF. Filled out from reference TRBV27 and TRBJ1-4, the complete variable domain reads EAQVTQNPRYLITVTGKKLTVTCSQNMNHEYMSWYRQDPGLGLRQIYYSMNVEVTDKGDVPEGYKVSRKEKRNFPLILESPSPNQTSLYFCASSSGGTNEKLFFGSGTQLSVL.

The CDR3 loop is CASSLDGGRGNEQFF. In DNA, the CDR3 is TGTGCCAGCAGCTTAGATGGCGGGAGAGGCAATGAGCAGTTCTTC. This chain uses TRBV7-6 with TRBJ2-1, with 7 bases aligning to TRBD2. This CDR3 has 15 residues. With 1 base clipped from V and 6 bases from J, the junction kept 6 bases outside the gene matches. Germline V lookup: CDR1 SGHVS, CDR2 FNYEAQ.

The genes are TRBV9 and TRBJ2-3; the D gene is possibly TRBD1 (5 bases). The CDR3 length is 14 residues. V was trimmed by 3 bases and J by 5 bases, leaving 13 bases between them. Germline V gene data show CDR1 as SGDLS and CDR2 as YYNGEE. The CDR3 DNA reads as TGTGCCAGCAGCGCCGACAGAAGGGGAGATACGCAGTATTTT. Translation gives CASSADRRGDTQYF.

DNA of the CDR3: TGTGCCAGCAGCTCGACAAAGCGGGGAGGCACAGATACGCAGTATTTT. As protein: CASSSTKRGGTDTQYF. This chain links TRBV11-3 with TRBJ2-3; 7 bases match TRBD2. CDR3 length: 16 amino acids. Germline trimming cut 4 bases from V and 1 base from J; bases unmatched to any gene: 8. Germline V gene data show CDR1 as SGHNT and CDR2 as YENEEA.

The CDR3 bases are TGTGCCAGCAGCCATCAGACTAGCGGGGGGGGAAACATTCAGTACTTC. As protein: CASSHQTSGGGNIQYF. V gene TRBV5-4 combines with J gene TRBJ2-4; TRBD2 matches 14 bases. CDR3 length: 16 residues. The V and J ends lost 4 bases and 6 bases, in that order; junction bases with no gene match: 6. Germline loops: CDR1 SGHNT, CDR2 YYREEE (reference sequence).

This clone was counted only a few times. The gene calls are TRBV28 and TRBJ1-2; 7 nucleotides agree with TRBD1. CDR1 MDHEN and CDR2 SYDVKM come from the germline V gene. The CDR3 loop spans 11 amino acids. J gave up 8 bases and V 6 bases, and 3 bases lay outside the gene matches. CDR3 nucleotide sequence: TGTGCCAGCAGAACAGGGGCCGGCTACACCTTC. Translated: CASRTGAGYTF.